These 24 T cell receptor beta chains share one sample of origin, sequenced in a study of blood T cell repertoires in COVID-19. Data came from immunoSEQ multiplex PCR; TCRdb stores just in-frame clones and leaves some out. The data show about 72,000 clones, 80% to 90% seen once. Sequences were obtained from peripheral blood. Receptors were obtained from a man between 65 and 79 years old with active or convalescent COVID-19.

V gene TRBV2 combines with J gene TRBJ2-1; TRBD2 agrees at 10 bases. Germline V lookup: CDR1 SNHLY, CDR2 FYNNEI. The CDR3 has 14 residues. With 6 bases clipped from V and 15 bases from J, the junction kept 14 bases outside the gene matches. This CDR3 is CASSAIPSGSGGFF. The DNA for the CDR3 is TGTGCCAGCAGCGCCATCCCTAGCGGGAGTGGAGGGTTCTTC.

V gene TRBV28 combines with J gene TRBJ1-2; D remains unclear. The CDR3 extends over 14 amino acids. Germline CDR1 MDHEN, CDR2 SYDVKM. Trimming cost V 2 bases and J 4 bases, with 11 bases left between them. CDR3 in amino acids: CASSLGGDGYGYTF. CDR3 nucleotides: TGTGCCAGCAGTTTAGGAGGAGACGGCTATGGCTACACCTTC.

V gene TRBV20-1 combines with J gene TRBJ2-7, with D maybe TRBD2 (6 bases). The CDR3 covers 14 residues. Trimming shortened V by 3 bases and J by 3 bases, and 15 bases separated the two germline ends. Per the germline V gene, CDR1 is DFQATT and CDR2 is SNEGSKA (reference sequence). The CDR3 nucleotides read TGCAGTGCTAGTCGGCCTAGCGCCTACTACGAGCAGTACTTC. Translating gives CSASRPSAYYEQYF.

This clone was observed a single time. The J gene is TRBJ1-3, the V gene TRBV2; D is uncertain. The CDR3 extends over 14 amino acids. Germline CDR1 reads SNHLY; CDR2 reads FYNNEI. The ends were cut back, 4 bases at V and 2 bases at J, with 9 bases in the middle. Here the CDR3 reads CASSGRYTGNTIYF. CDR3 DNA sequence: TGTGCCAGCAGTGGTCGGTATACTGGAAACACCATATATTTT. The full variable domain, in which reference TRBV2 and TRBJ1-3 provide the parts outside the CDR3, is EPEVTQTPSHQVTQMGQEVILRCVPISNHLYFYWYRQILGQKVEFLVSFYNNEISEKSEIFDDQFSVERPDGSNFTLKIRSTKLEDSAMYFCASSGRYTGNTIYFGEGSWLTVV.

The CDR3 DNA follows: TGCGCCAGCAGCTTTGCGGAGGGGTCTAATTCACCCCTCCACTTT. Translated: CASSFAEGSNSPLHF. The chain employs TRBV4-3 and TRBJ1-6; the D gene is possibly TRBD1 (5 bases). The CDR3 contains 15 residues. Germline V gene data show CDR1 as LGHNA and CDR2 as YSLEER. The V end was cut by 5 bases, the J end by 6 bases, with 14 bases between.

The J gene is TRBJ2-7, the V gene TRBV5-1, with D perhaps matching TRBD2 (5 bases). Trimming stripped 5 bases from V and 4 bases from J, with 16 bases between. There are 14 residues in the CDR3. In germline, CDR1 is SGHRS, CDR2 YFSETQ. The DNA of the CDR3 is TGCGCCAGCAGGTGGACTTTCAACTCGTACGAGCAGTACTTC. Protein product: CASRWTFNSYEQYF.

The J gene is TRBJ2-2, the V gene TRBV19; D is perhaps TRBD1 (6 bases). Trimming removed 7 bases from V and 4 bases from J, with 13 bases in between. Per germline, CDR1 LNHDA and CDR2 SQIVND (reference sequence). CDR3 length equals 14 residues. The chain's CDR3 is CASNPRGGTGELFF. CDR3 bases: TGTGCCAGTAACCCCAGGGGTGGCACCGGGGAGCTGTTTTTT.

V gene TRBV5-1 combines with J gene TRBJ1-4; TRBD1 agrees at 7 bases. Per germline, CDR1 SGHRS and CDR2 YFSETQ. The CDR3 is 15 amino acids. Trimming took 4 bases from V and 0 from J; bases not matched to a gene: 3. CDR3 amino acids: CASSKGQSTNEKLFF. DNA for the CDR3: TGCGCCAGCAGCAAGGGACAGTCAACTAATGAAAAACTGTTTTTT. Supplemented by reference TRBV5-1 and TRBJ1-4, the full variable domain reads KAGVTQTPRYLIKTRGQQVTLSCSPISGHRSVSWYQQTPGQGLQFLFEYFSETQRNKGNFPGRFSGRQFSNSRSEMNVSTLELGDSALYLCASSKGQSTNEKLFFGSGTQLSVL.

V and J are TRBV2 and TRBJ2-2, with 13 bases matching TRBD2. Germline CDR1 and CDR2: SNHLY and FYNNEI. This CDR3 region has 15 residues. With 3 bases clipped from V and 6 bases from J, the junction kept 1 base outside the gene matches. This CDR3 reads CASSETSGGPGELFF. In DNA form, the CDR3 reads TGTGCCAGCAGTGAGACTAGCGGGGGGCCCGGGGAGCTGTTTTTT.

V is TRBV30 and J is TRBJ1-2, with D hard to call. The V gene lost 4 bases and the J gene lost 5 bases, with 17 bases spanning the gap. The germline CDR1 and CDR2 sequences are GTSNPN and SVGIG (reference sequence). This CDR3 comprises 14 residues. The CDR3 region has the DNA TGTGCCTGGACAAGAACTCGGGGTTATTATGGCTACACCTTC. This gives the protein CAWTRTRGYYGYTF.

The genes are TRBV5-1 and TRBJ1-5; D gene uncertain. Trimming cost V 0 bases and J 3 bases, with 10 bases left between them. This CDR3 is 15 amino acids long. Germline loops: CDR1 SGHRS, CDR2 YFSETQ. CDR3 in amino acids: CASSLASGNNQPQHF. The CDR3 nucleotides read TGCGCCAGCAGCTTGGCATCCGGGAACAATCAGCCCCAGCATTTT. Looking up the rest from reference TRBV5-1 and TRBJ1-5 gives the full variable domain: KAGVTQTPRYLIKTRGQQVTLSCSPISGHRSVSWYQQTPGQGLQFLFEYFSETQRNKGNFPGRFSGRQFSNSRSEMNVSTLELGDSALYLCASSLASGNNQPQHFGDGTRLSIL.

The V and J genes are TRBV9 and TRBJ1-1; no firm D call. Germline V gene sequence: CDR1 SGDLS, CDR2 YYNGEE. The CDR3 loop spans 14 amino acids. Trimming removed 2 bases at V and 0 bases at J, with 8 bases between. The CDR3 loop is CASSVEGMNTEAFF. DNA of the CDR3: TGTGCCAGCAGCGTTGAGGGTATGAACACTGAAGCTTTCTTT.

The J gene is TRBJ2-7, the V gene TRBV18; possible D gene TRBD2, 5 bases. Germline V gives CDR1 KGHSH, CDR2 LQKENI. The CDR3 has 14 residues. The V gene lost 3 bases and the J gene lost 7 bases, with 16 bases spanning the gap. The CDR3: CASSPSGGSREQYF. The CDR3 nucleotides read TGTGCCAGCTCACCTTCAGGAGGCTCGCGAGAGCAGTACTTC.

The V gene is TRBV10-3, the J gene TRBJ1-4; D is perhaps TRBD1 (6 bases). Trimming removed 0 bases from V and 10 bases from J, with 15 bases in between. The CDR3 length is 15 residues. Per the germline V gene, CDR1 is ENHRY and CDR2 is SYGVKD. The CDR3, as DNA: TGTGCCATCAGTGAGTCAGGGCAGGGGTTGGCAAAACTGTTTTTT. The encoded protein is CAISESGQGLAKLFF.

This chain joins TRBV5-1 and TRBJ1-2; 8 nucleotides align to TRBD1. V lost 3 bases, J lost 5 bases, and 6 bases stayed unmatched. Germline CDR1 reads SGHRS; CDR2 reads YFSETQ. CDR3 length: 14 residues. CDR3 DNA sequence: TGCGCCAGCAGCTCAGACGGACAGGGTTATGGCTACACCTTC. Amino acid sequence: CASSSDGQGYGYTF.

In this sample, this clone turned up once. The genes are TRBV4-3 and TRBJ2-3; a weak D match, TRBD2 (6 bases). The germline CDR1 and CDR2 sequences are LGHNA and YSLEER. CDR3 length: 13 amino acids. Between the trimmed V and J ends, which lost 3 bases and 4 bases, there was a span of 8 bases. The chain's CDR3 is CASSQEGPDTQYF. The CDR3, as DNA: TGCGCCAGCAGCCAGGAGGGCCCAGATACGCAGTATTTT.

This rearrangement joins TRBV5-6 to TRBJ1-1, with unresolved D. Per the germline V gene, CDR1 is SGHDT and CDR2 is YYEEEE. This CDR3 region has 15 residues. V was clipped by 5 bases and J by 1 base, with 15 bases between them. This CDR3 reads CASRWRAGSNTEAFF. The CDR3, as DNA: TGTGCCAGCAGGTGGCGGGCAGGCTCGAACACTGAAGCTTTCTTT.

The chain is built from TRBV7-3 and TRBJ1-1; possibly TRBD1 for D (6 bases). Germline lookup yields CDR1 SGHTA and CDR2 FQGTGA. The CDR3 consists of 14 residues. V was shortened by 1 base and J by 5 bases, with 11 bases between the two germline ends. CDR3 bases: TGTGCCAGCAGCTTAAGCAGGACAGAGACTGAAGCTTTCTTT. This translates into CASSLSRTETEAFF.

This clone came up once. V is TRBV27 and J is TRBJ2-1, with 7 bases fitting TRBD2. The ends lost 2 bases at V and 7 bases at J; junction bases unmatched: 14. From germline, CDR1 is MNHEY and CDR2 SMNVEV (reference sequence). The CDR3 runs 17 residues. The CDR3 DNA reads as TGTGCCAGCAGTTTAGTGAGGGTCCGCGGGAGTAATAATGAGCAGTTCTTC. Protein sequence: CASSLVRVRGSNNEQFF.

Only a few counts were recorded for this clone. The V call is TRBV14, the J call TRBJ2-1; 10 bases agree with TRBD2. The CDR3 runs 15 residues. Germline CDR1 SGHDN, CDR2 FVKESK. The J segment lost 3 bases and the V segment lost 4 bases, leaving 3 bases of the junction unmatched. The DNA of the CDR3 is TGTGCCAGCAGCCGCCTAGCGGGAGACTACAATGAGCAGTTCTTC. It encodes CASSRLAGDYNEQFF.

V gene TRBV9 combines with J gene TRBJ1-2; unclear D gene. With 6 bases removed from V and 2 bases from J, the gap between germline ends came to 14 bases. CDR3 length: 14 amino acids. Germline lookup yields CDR1 SGDLS and CDR2 YYNGEE. CDR3 loop: CASTPTGGNYGYTF. Written as DNA, the CDR3 is TGTGCCAGCACGCCCACCGGAGGGAACTATGGCTACACCTTC.

The rearrangement joins TRBV4-2 to TRBJ2-1, with 7 bases lining up with TRBD2. V shed 0 bases and J 7 bases; nucleotides not matched to a gene: 9. The CDR3 totals 16 residues. Germline values: CDR1 LGHNA, CDR2 YNFKEQ. The CDR3 DNA sequence: TGTGCCAGCAGCCAAGATCTGGGCGGGAGCTTAAATGAGCAGTTCTTC. The encoded protein is CASSQDLGGSLNEQFF.

The V call is TRBV5-1, the J call TRBJ2-3, with 10 bases that match TRBD1. Germline V CDR1 and CDR2: SGHRS, YFSETQ. The CDR3 is 16 residues long. J lost 5 bases, V lost 3 bases, and 9 bases had no gene match. The CDR3 bases are TGCGCCAGCAGCTCCTGGGGACAGGGGTACGTAGATACGCAGTATTTT. It codes for CASSSWGQGYVDTQYF.

The rearrangement uses TRBV5-1 and TRBJ2-1, with a possible D match to TRBD2 (9 bases). CDR1 and CDR2 from the germline V gene are SGHRS and YFSETQ. This CDR3 region has 19 residues. Trimming took 4 bases from V and 5 from J, leaving 28 bases between them. CDR3 sequence: CASSRDRLRLAGTDNEQFF. In nucleotides, the CDR3 is TGCGCCAGCAGCCGGGACAGGTTAAGGCTAGCGGGAACCGACAATGAGCAGTTCTTC. Filled out from reference TRBV5-1 and TRBJ2-1, the complete variable domain reads KAGVTQTPRYLIKTRGQQVTLSCSPISGHRSVSWYQQTPGQGLQFLFEYFSETQRNKGNFPGRFSGRQFSNSRSEMNVSTLELGDSALYLCASSRDRLRLAGTDNEQFFGPGTRLTVL.